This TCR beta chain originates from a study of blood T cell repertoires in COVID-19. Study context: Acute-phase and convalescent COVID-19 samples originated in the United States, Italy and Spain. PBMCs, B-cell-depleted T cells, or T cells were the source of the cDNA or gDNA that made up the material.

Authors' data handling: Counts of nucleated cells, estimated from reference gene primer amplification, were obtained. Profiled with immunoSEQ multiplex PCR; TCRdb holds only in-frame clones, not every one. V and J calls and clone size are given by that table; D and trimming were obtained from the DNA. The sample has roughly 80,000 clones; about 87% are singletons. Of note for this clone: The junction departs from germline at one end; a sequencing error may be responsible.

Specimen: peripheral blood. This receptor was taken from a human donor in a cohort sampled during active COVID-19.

The CDR3 nucleotides are TGTGCCAGCAGTGAAGTATCAACAGGGATACGATTT. Its translation: CASSEVSTGIRF. This chain uses TRBV6-1 with TRBJ1-1, with D possibly being TRBD1 (6 bases). Germline loops: CDR1 MNHNS, CDR2 SASEGT. The length of the CDR3 is 12 residues.